One sample yielded the 6 T cell receptor beta chains listed below, sequenced in a study of blood T cell repertoires in COVID-19. Assay used: immunoSEQ multiplex PCR; TCRdb lists only in-frame clones, some missing. Of about 86,000 clones in the sample, around 89% were seen once. The source material was PBMCs or T cells enriched from blood (not recorded which). The source of these receptors is a woman in her fifties or sixties with acute COVID-19.

The rearrangement joins TRBV3-1 (or the pseudogene TRBV3-2) to TRBJ2-1; 7 nucleotides agree with TRBD1. V gave up 1 base and J gave up 4 bases; unmatched junction bases: 7. This CDR3 region has 16 residues. Per the germline V gene, CDR1 is LGHDT and CDR2 is YNNKEL (reference sequence). CDR3 in DNA: TGTGCCAGCAGCCAAGGTTCAGGGGGAAGGTACAATGAGCAGTTCTTC. Translating gives CASSQGSGGRYNEQFF.

The V gene is TRBV30, the J gene TRBJ2-3, with 16 bases identical to TRBD2. The CDR3 extends over 15 amino acids. The germline gives CDR1 GTSNPN, CDR2 SVGIG (reference sequence). After removal of 2 bases from V and 8 bases from J, the junction contained 4 bases not matched to a gene. CDR3 coding DNA: TGTGCCTGGAGTATGGGGACTAGCGGGGGGGTTACGCAGTATTTT. The encoded protein is CAWSMGTSGGVTQYF.

This clone was seen a single time. The J gene is TRBJ2-1, the V gene TRBV7-3; weak D call: TRBD1 (5 bases). Trimming took 1 base from V and 5 from J, leaving 9 bases between them. This CDR3 has 14 residues. Germline V gene data show CDR1 as SGHTA and CDR2 as FQGTGA. As DNA, the CDR3 is TGTGCCAGCAGCTTAAAGGGGCCGAACAATGAGCAGTTCTTC. Translating gives CASSLKGPNNEQFF.

This clone has just one count. The genes are TRBV19 and TRBJ1-4; D is perhaps TRBD1 (5 bases). V shed 7 bases and J shed 6 bases, with 18 bases lying between them. Germline V gene lookup returns CDR1 LNHDA and CDR2 SQIVND (reference sequence). The CDR3 covers 15 residues. CDR3 bases: TGTGCCAGTACCCCTAGGGGCAGGGTAGATGAAAAACTGTTTTTT. Translating it yields CASTPRGRVDEKLFF. Full variable domain (outside the CDR3, taken from reference TRBV19 and TRBJ1-4): DGGITQSPKYLFRKEGQNVTLSCEQNLNHDAMYWYRQDPGQGLRLIYYSQIVNDFQKGDIAEGYSVSREKKESFPLTVTSAQKNPTAFYLCASTPRGRVDEKLFFGSGTQLSVL.

The rearrangement uses TRBV30 and TRBJ2-1, with 9 positions matching TRBD2. Germline V gene lookup returns CDR1 GTSNPN and CDR2 SVGIG (reference sequence). The V segment lost 1 base and the J segment 4 bases; nucleotides outside the gene matches: 2. The CDR3 contains 14 residues. The CDR3 region is CAWSGTSAYNEQFF. The CDR3 region has the DNA TGTGCCTGGAGTGGGACTAGCGCTTACAATGAGCAGTTCTTC.

The sample holds a few counts of this clone. The rearrangement links TRBV9 to TRBJ2-7, with TRBD2 matching 14 bases. The J segment lost 4 bases and the V segment lost 0 bases, leaving 9 bases of the junction unmatched. Per the germline V gene, CDR1 is SGDLS and CDR2 is YYNGEE. The CDR3 contains 18 residues. As DNA, the CDR3 is TGTGCCAGCAGCGTAGCTAACGGACTAGCGGGAGGCAGGTACGAGCAGTACTTC. Its protein product is CASSVANGLAGGRYEQYF.